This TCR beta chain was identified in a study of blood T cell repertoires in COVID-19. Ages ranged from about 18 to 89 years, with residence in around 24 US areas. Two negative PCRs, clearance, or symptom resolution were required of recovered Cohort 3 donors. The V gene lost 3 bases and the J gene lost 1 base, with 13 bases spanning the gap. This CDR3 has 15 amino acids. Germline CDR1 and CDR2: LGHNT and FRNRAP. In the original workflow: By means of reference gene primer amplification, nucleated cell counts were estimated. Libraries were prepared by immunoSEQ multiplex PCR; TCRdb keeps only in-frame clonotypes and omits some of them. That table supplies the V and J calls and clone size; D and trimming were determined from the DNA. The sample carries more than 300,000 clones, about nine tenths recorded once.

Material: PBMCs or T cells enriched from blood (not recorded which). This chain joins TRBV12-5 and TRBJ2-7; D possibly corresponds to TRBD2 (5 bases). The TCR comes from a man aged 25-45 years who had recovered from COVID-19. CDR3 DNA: TGTGCTAGTGGTTTTGCACTAGTAGGATCCTACGAGCAGTACTTC. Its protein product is CASGFALVGSYEQYF.